The rows below give T cell receptor beta chains drawn from one sample of a study of shared clonotypes between healthy human individuals. Repertoires were generated with immunoSEQ multiplex PCR, while TCRdb's copy carries only in-frame clones and drops some. The table records roughly 2,000,000 clones, 85% to 95% of them present only once. The source material was naive CD8+ T cells sorted from blood. Every receptor here comes from a man aged 18 to 29 in good health. CDR3s include the opening cysteine and the closing phenylalanine or tryptophan. Each record gives: V gene, J gene, CDR3 length, clone size, D gene, CDR3 DNA, CDR3 protein. The D gene is left open where the match is weak. Size is omitted from some rows. Given values are once, few, many or a class for expanded clones.

v_call: TRBV10-2; j_call: TRBJ2-7; cdr3_length: 16; clone_size: .; d_call: TRBD2; cdr3_nt: TGCGCCAGCAGCCTTAGGTCGGGACTAGCGCCCTACGAGCAGTACTTC; cdr3_aa: CASSLRSGLAPYEQYF
v_call: TRBV7-9; j_call: TRBJ2-3; cdr3_length: 16; clone_size: .; d_call: TRBD2; cdr3_nt: TGTGCCAGCAGCGTAAAACTAGCGCCCTTCACAGATACGCAGTATTTT; cdr3_aa: CASSVKLAPFTDTQYF
v_call: TRBV6-6; j_call: TRBJ1-1; cdr3_length: 12; clone_size: .; d_call: .; cdr3_nt: TGTGCCAGCAGTTACGGCGGCGCTGAAGCTTTCTTT; cdr3_aa: CASSYGGAEAFF
v_call: TRBV30; j_call: TRBJ1-2; cdr3_length: 14; clone_size: .; d_call: TRBD1; cdr3_nt: TGTGCCTGGAGTGCCGGACAGGGGGCGCCGGGCTACACCTTC; cdr3_aa: CAWSAGQGAPGYTF
v_call: TRBV5-4; j_call: TRBJ2-7; cdr3_length: 15; clone_size: .; d_call: .; cdr3_nt: TGTGCCAGCAGCTTGGAGTCAGGGCTTCCCTACGAGCAGTACTTC; cdr3_aa: CASSLESGLPYEQYF
v_call: TRBV14; j_call: TRBJ2-2; cdr3_length: 16; clone_size: .; d_call: TRBD2; cdr3_nt: TGTGCCAGCAGCAGCGGGACTAGCGGGGAGGCGGGGGAGCTGTTTTTT; cdr3_aa: CASSSGTSGEAGELFF
v_call: TRBV4-1; j_call: TRBJ2-7; cdr3_length: 13; clone_size: few; d_call: .; cdr3_nt: TGCGCCAGCAGCCAAGAGAGCTCCTACGAGCAGTACTTC; cdr3_aa: CASSQESSYEQYF
v_call: TRBV9; j_call: TRBJ1-4; cdr3_length: 14; clone_size: .; d_call: .; cdr3_nt: TGTGCCAGCAGCGTCGGGTCTTGGGGTGAAAAACTGTTTTTT; cdr3_aa: CASSVGSWGEKLFF
v_call: TRBV27; j_call: TRBJ2-3; cdr3_length: 18; clone_size: .; d_call: .; cdr3_nt: TGTGCCAGCACCACAGGGGGGCTAGCGGGGCCCCTCACAGATACGCAGTATTTT; cdr3_aa: CASTTGGLAGPLTDTQYF
v_call: TRBV9; j_call: TRBJ2-7; cdr3_length: 14; clone_size: .; d_call: .; cdr3_nt: TGTGCCAGCAGCGTCTCGGACGGAACCTACGAGCAGTACTTC; cdr3_aa: CASSVSDGTYEQYF
v_call: TRBV5-4; j_call: TRBJ2-2; cdr3_length: 17; clone_size: .; d_call: TRBD2; cdr3_nt: TGTGCCAGCAGCCCCGGACTAGCGGGGCAACTCACCGGGGAGCTGTTTTTT; cdr3_aa: CASSPGLAGQLTGELFF
v_call: TRBV7-3; j_call: TRBJ1-2; cdr3_length: 13; clone_size: .; d_call: .; cdr3_nt: TGTGCCAGCAGCCTCACAGGAAAAGCTGGCTACACCTTC; cdr3_aa: CASSLTGKAGYTF
v_call: TRBV10-3; j_call: TRBJ2-7; cdr3_length: 13; clone_size: .; d_call: .; cdr3_nt: TGTGCCATCAGTGAAGATGGGTACCACGAGCAGTACTTC; cdr3_aa: CAISEDGYHEQYF
v_call: TRBV2; j_call: TRBJ2-7; cdr3_length: 15; clone_size: .; d_call: .; cdr3_nt: TGTGCCAGCAGTGAGATTGCGGAGAACTCCTACGAGCAGTACTTC; cdr3_aa: CASSEIAENSYEQYF
v_call: TRBV4-1; j_call: TRBJ2-1; cdr3_length: 16; clone_size: .; d_call: TRBD2; cdr3_nt: TGCGCCAGCAGCCAAGATGGGGCTAGCGGGAAGACTGAGCAGTTCTTC; cdr3_aa: CASSQDGASGKTEQFF
v_call: TRBV7-6; j_call: TRBJ2-1; cdr3_length: 15; clone_size: .; d_call: TRBD2; cdr3_nt: TGTGCCAGCAGCCCCACGGTAGCGGGCTACAATGAGCAGTTCTTC; cdr3_aa: CASSPTVAGYNEQFF
v_call: TRBV7-9; j_call: TRBJ1-1; cdr3_length: 16; clone_size: .; d_call: .; cdr3_nt: TGTGCCAGCAGCTCCTCTGAGGGAAACGCCAACACTGAAGCTTTCTTT; cdr3_aa: CASSSSEGNANTEAFF
v_call: TRBV4-1; j_call: TRBJ1-2; cdr3_length: 15; clone_size: .; d_call: .; cdr3_nt: TGCGCCAGCAGCCCCTCCAGGGCAGAAAACTATGGCTACACCTTC; cdr3_aa: CASSPSRAENYGYTF
v_call: TRBV4-1; j_call: TRBJ2-1; cdr3_length: 18; clone_size: .; d_call: .; cdr3_nt: TGCGCCAGCAGCCAATCTACAATGGGGTGGGAGGCCTACAATGAGCAGTTCTTC; cdr3_aa: CASSQSTMGWEAYNEQFF
v_call: TRBV2; j_call: TRBJ1-2; cdr3_length: 11; clone_size: few; d_call: TRBD1; cdr3_nt: TGTGCCGGGACAGGGAACTATGGCTACACCTTC; cdr3_aa: CAGTGNYGYTF
v_call: TRBV4-1; j_call: TRBJ1-4; cdr3_length: 17; clone_size: .; d_call: .; cdr3_nt: TGCGCCAGCAGCCAAGATCCCCCAACCGGATACAATGAAAAACTGTTTTTT; cdr3_aa: CASSQDPPTGYNEKLFF
v_call: TRBV7-9; j_call: TRBJ1-1; cdr3_length: 13; clone_size: once; d_call: .; cdr3_nt: TGTGCCAGCAGCCCCGTAGGGATCGTTGAAGCTTTCTTT; cdr3_aa: CASSPVGIVEAFF
v_call: TRBV11-2; j_call: TRBJ1-2; cdr3_length: 16; clone_size: once; d_call: TRBD1; cdr3_nt: TGTGCCAGCAGCGGGTACAGGGGCGGGGAGGTCTATGGCTACACCTTC; cdr3_aa: CASSGYRGGEVYGYTF
v_call: TRBV11-2; j_call: TRBJ2-1; cdr3_length: 16; clone_size: .; d_call: TRBD2; cdr3_nt: TGTGCCAGCAGCTTAGCACCGGGACTAGCGAACAATGAGCAGTTCTTC; cdr3_aa: CASSLAPGLANNEQFF
v_call: TRBV18; j_call: TRBJ2-7; cdr3_length: 15; clone_size: .; d_call: .; cdr3_nt: TGTGCCAGCTCACCAAGGGACGGACACCACTACGAGCAGTACTTC; cdr3_aa: CASSPRDGHHYEQYF
v_call: TRBV6-6; j_call: TRBJ2-2; cdr3_length: 15; clone_size: .; d_call: .; cdr3_nt: TGTGCCAGCAGCTCCTTGCTCAGTGACACCGGGGAGCTGTTTTTT; cdr3_aa: CASSSLLSDTGELFF
v_call: TRBV27; j_call: TRBJ2-2; cdr3_length: 16; clone_size: .; d_call: .; cdr3_nt: TGTGCCAGCAGTTTAGCAATGGTGGTGGACACCGGGGAGCTGTTTTTT; cdr3_aa: CASSLAMVVDTGELFF
v_call: TRBV2; j_call: TRBJ2-1; cdr3_length: 16; clone_size: .; d_call: .; cdr3_nt: TGTGCCAGCAGTGATAGGGGGGACTATGTCCACAATGAGCAGTTCTTC; cdr3_aa: CASSDRGDYVHNEQFF
v_call: TRBV5-8; j_call: TRBJ1-1; cdr3_length: 16; clone_size: .; d_call: TRBD1; cdr3_nt: TGTGCCAGCACCGAGGCGCAGGGGGGATTGTGGACTGAAGCTTTCTTT; cdr3_aa: CASTEAQGGLWTEAFF
v_call: TRBV4-1; j_call: TRBJ2-7; cdr3_length: 16; clone_size: .; d_call: TRBD2; cdr3_nt: TGCGCCAGCAGCCAAGATCAGCGGGAGAACCTGCGGGAGCAGTACTTC; cdr3_aa: CASSQDQRENLREQYF
v_call: TRBV5-4; j_call: TRBJ1-3; cdr3_length: 13; clone_size: .; d_call: .; cdr3_nt: TGTGCCAGCAGTCCAAGTGAGGGAAACACCATATATTTT; cdr3_aa: CASSPSEGNTIYF
v_call: TRBV19; j_call: TRBJ1-3; cdr3_length: 17; clone_size: once; d_call: .; cdr3_nt: TGTGCCAGTAGTCCTTCGGGACTCACCTATTCTGGAAACACCATATATTTT; cdr3_aa: CASSPSGLTYSGNTIYF
v_call: TRBV12-5; j_call: TRBJ1-2; cdr3_length: 10; clone_size: .; d_call: .; cdr3_nt: TGTGCTAGTGGTCGGGGAGGCTACACCTTC; cdr3_aa: CASGRGGYTF